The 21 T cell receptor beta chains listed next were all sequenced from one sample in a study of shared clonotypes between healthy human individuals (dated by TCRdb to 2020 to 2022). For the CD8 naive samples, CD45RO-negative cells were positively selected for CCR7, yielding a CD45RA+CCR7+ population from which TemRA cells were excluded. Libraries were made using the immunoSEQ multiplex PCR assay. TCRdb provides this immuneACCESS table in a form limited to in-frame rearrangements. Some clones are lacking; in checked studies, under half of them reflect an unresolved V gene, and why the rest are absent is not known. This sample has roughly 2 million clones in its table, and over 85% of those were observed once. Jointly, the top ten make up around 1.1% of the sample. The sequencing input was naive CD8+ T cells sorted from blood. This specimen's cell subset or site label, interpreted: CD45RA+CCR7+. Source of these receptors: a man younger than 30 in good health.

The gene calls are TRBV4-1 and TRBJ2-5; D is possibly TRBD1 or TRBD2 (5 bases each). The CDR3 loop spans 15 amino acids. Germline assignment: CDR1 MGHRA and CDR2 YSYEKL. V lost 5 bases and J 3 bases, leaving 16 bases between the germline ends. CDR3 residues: CASSGQAGGKETQYF. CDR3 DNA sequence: TGCGCCAGCAGCGGTCAGGCTGGGGGAAAAGAGACCCAGTACTTC.

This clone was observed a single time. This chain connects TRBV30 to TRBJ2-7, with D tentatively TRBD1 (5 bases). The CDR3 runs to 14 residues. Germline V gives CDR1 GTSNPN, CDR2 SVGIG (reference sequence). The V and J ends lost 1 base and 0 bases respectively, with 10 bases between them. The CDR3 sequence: CAWSEQASSYEQYF. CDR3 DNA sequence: TGTGCCTGGAGTGAACAGGCTAGCTCCTACGAGCAGTACTTC.

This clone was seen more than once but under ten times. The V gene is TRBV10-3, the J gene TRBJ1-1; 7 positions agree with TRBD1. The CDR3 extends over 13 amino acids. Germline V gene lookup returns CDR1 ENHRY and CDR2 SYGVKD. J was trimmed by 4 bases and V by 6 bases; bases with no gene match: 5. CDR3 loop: CAIRSDRATEAFF. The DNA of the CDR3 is TGTGCCATCAGATCAGACAGGGCCACTGAAGCTTTCTTT.

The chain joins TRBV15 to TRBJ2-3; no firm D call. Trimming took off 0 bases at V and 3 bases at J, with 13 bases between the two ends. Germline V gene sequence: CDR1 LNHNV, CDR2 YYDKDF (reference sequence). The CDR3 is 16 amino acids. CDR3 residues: CATSRDDGGPTDTQYF. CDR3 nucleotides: TGTGCCACCAGCAGAGATGATGGCGGACCGACAGATACGCAGTATTTT.

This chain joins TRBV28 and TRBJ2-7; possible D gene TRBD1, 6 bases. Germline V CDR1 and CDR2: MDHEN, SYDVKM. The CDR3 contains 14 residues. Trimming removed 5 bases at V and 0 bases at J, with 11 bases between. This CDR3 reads CASSETGLSYEQYF. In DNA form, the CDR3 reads TGTGCCAGCAGTGAGACAGGTCTCTCCTACGAGCAGTACTTC.

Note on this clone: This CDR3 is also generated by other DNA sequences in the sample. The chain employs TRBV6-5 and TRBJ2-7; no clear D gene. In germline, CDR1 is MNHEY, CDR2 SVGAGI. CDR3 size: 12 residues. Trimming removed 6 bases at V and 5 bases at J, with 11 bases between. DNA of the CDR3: TGTGCCAGCAGCTACCGCGGACACGAGCAGTACTTC. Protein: CASSYRGHEQYF.

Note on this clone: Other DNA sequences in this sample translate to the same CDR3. The DNA for the CDR3 is TGTGCCTGGGCGGACAGCTCCTACGAGCAGTACTTC. Its protein product is CAWADSSYEQYF. This chain links TRBV30 with TRBJ2-7, with D possibly being TRBD1 (6 bases). Germline lookup yields CDR1 GTSNPN and CDR2 SVGIG (reference sequence). CDR3 length: 12 residues. V lost 5 bases and J lost 0, with 8 bases in between.

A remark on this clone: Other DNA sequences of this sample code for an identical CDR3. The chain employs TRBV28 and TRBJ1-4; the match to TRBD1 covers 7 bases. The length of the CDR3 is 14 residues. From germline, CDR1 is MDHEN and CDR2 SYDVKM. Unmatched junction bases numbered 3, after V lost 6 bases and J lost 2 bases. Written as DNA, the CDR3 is TGTGCCAGCAGATTACAGGGGACTAATGAAAAACTGTTTTTT. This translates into CASRLQGTNEKLFF.

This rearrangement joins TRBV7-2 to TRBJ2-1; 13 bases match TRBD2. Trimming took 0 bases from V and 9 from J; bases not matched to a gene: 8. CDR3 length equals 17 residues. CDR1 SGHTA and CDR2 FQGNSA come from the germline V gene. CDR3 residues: CASSLAGLAGTGGEQFF. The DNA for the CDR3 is TGTGCCAGCAGCTTAGCGGGACTAGCGGGAACCGGGGGTGAGCAGTTCTTC. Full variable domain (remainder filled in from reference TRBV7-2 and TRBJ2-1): GAGVSQSPSNKVTEKGKDVELRCDPISGHTALYWYRQSLGQGLEFLIYFQGNSAPDKSGLPSDRFSAERTGGSVSTLTIQRTQQEDSAVYLCASSLAGLAGTGGEQFFGPGTRLTVL.

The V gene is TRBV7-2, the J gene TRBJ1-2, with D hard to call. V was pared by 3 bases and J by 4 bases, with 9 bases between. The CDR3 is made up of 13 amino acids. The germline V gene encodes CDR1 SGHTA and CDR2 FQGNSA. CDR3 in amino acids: CASSFEAAYGYTF. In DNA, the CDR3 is TGTGCCAGCAGCTTCGAGGCGGCCTATGGCTACACCTTC.

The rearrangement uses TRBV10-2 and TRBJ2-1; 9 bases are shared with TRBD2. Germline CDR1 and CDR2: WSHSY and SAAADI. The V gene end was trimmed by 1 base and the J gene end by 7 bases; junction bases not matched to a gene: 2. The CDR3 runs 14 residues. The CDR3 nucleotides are TGCGCCAGCAGTGAGTGGCTAGCGGGGAATGAGCAGTTCTTC. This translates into CASSEWLAGNEQFF.

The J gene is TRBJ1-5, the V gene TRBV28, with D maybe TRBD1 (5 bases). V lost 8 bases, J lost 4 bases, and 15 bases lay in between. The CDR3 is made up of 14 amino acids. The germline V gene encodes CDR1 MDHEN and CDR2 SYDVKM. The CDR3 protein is CASDDSGINQPQHF. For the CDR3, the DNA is TGTGCCAGCGACGACAGTGGTATTAATCAGCCCCAGCATTTT.

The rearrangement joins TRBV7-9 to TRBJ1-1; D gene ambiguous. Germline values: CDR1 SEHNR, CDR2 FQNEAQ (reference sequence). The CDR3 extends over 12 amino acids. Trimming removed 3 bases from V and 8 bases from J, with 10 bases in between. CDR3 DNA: TGTGCCAGCAGCTTCGGTCACAAAGAAGCTTTCTTT. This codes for CASSFGHKEAFF. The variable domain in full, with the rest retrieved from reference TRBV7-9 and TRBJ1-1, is DTGVSQNPRHKITKRGQNVTFRCDPISEHNRLYWYRQTLGQGPEFLTYFQNEAQLEKSRLLSDRFSAERPKGSFSTLEIQRTEQGDSAMYLCASSFGHKEAFFGQGTRLTVV.

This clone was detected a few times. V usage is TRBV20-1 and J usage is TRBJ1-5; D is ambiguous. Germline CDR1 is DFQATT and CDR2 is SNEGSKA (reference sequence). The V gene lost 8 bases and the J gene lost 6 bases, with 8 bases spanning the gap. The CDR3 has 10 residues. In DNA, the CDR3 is TGCAGTTGCTTCACTCAGCCCCAGCATTTT. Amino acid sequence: CSCFTQPQHF.

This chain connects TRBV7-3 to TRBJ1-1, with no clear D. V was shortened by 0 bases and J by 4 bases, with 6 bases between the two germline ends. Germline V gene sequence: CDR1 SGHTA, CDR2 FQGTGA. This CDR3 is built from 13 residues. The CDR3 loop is CASSLTGSTEAFF. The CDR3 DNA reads TGTGCCAGCAGCTTAACCGGAAGCACTGAAGCTTTCTTT.

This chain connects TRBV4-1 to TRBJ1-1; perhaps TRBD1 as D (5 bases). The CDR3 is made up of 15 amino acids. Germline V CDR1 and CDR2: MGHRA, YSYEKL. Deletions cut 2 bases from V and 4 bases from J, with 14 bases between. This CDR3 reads CASSQHERDGTEAFF. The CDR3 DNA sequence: TGCGCCAGCAGCCAACATGAGAGGGACGGCACTGAAGCTTTCTTT.

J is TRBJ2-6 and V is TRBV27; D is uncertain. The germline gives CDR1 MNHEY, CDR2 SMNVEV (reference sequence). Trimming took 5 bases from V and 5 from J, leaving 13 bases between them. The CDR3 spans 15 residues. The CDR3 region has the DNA TGTGCCAGCAGTGGGCTACAAAGTCGGGCCAACGTCCTGACTTTC. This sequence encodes CASSGLQSRANVLTF. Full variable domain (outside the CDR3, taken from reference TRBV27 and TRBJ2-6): EAQVTQNPRYLITVTGKKLTVTCSQNMNHEYMSWYRQDPGLGLRQIYYSMNVEVTDKGDVPEGYKVSRKEKRNFPLILESPSPNQTSLYFCASSGLQSRANVLTFGAGSRLTVL.

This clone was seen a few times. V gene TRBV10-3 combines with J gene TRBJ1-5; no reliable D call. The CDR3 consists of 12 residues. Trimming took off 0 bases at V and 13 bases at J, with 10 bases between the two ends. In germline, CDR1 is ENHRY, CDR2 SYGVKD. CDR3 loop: CAISESTGFQHF. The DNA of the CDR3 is TGTGCCATCAGTGAGTCCACCGGGTTTCAGCATTTT.

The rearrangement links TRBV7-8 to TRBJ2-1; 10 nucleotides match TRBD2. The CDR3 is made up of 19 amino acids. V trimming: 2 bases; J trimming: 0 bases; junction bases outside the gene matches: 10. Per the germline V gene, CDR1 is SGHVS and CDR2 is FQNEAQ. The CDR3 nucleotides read TGTGCCAGCAGCTTAAAAGGCCTAGCGGGGGTGAGCTCCTACAATGAGCAGTTCTTC. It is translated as CASSLKGLAGVSSYNEQFF.

CDR3 DNA: TGTGCTAGTGGTTTGGAAATTTGGGTGGGGGACACCTACGAGCAGTACTTC. Amino acid sequence: CASGLEIWVGDTYEQYF. The chain joins TRBV12-5 to TRBJ2-7; a weak D match, TRBD1 (6 bases). CDR1 is LGHNT, CDR2 FRNRAP, per germline. V was cut by 1 base and J by 2 bases, with 18 bases left in between. The CDR3 covers 17 residues. The full variable domain, in which reference TRBV12-5 and TRBJ2-7 provide the parts outside the CDR3, is DARVTQTPRHKVTEMGQEVTMRCQPILGHNTVFWYRQTMMQGLELLAYFRNRAPLDDSGMPKDRFSAEMPDATLATLKIQPSEPRDSAVYFCASGLEIWVGDTYEQYFGPGTRLTVT.

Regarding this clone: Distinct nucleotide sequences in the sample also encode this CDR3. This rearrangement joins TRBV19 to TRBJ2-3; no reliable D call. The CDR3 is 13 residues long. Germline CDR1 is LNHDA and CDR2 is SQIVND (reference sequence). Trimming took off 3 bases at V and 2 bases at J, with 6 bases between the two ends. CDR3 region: CASSILITDTQYF. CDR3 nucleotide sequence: TGTGCCAGTAGTATCTTGATCACAGATACGCAGTATTTT. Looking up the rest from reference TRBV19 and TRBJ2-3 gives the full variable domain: DGGITQSPKYLFRKEGQNVTLSCEQNLNHDAMYWYRQDPGQGLRLIYYSQIVNDFQKGDIAEGYSVSREKKESFPLTVTSAQKNPTAFYLCASSILITDTQYFGPGTRLTVL.